These 28 T cell receptor beta chains were sequenced from one sample in a study of T cells after yellow fever vaccination. MiXCR, run by TCRdb on the 5' RACE reads, gives a single entry per CDR3 protein. Of just under 600,000 distinct CDR3 sequences listed, approximately 12% are singletons. The sample here was PBMCs, taken on the day of the yellow fever booster vaccination. These receptors were obtained from a man aged 25 to 40 who received the YFV17D yellow fever vaccine.

This chain links TRBV24-1 with TRBJ2-1; D unclear. From germline, CDR1 is KGHDR and CDR2 SFDVKD. V was shortened by 5 bases and J by 9 bases, with 19 bases between the two germline ends. This CDR3 is 15 amino acids long. This chain's CDR3 is CATSAASLTTSEQFF. The CDR3 DNA reads TGTGCCACCAGTGCCGCCTCCCTCACTACGAGTGAGCAGTTCTTC.

This clonotype was detected only a few times. The chain recombines TRBV12-3 or TRBV12-4 with TRBJ2-3; 8 bases fit TRBD2. The CDR3 spans 15 residues. V shed 6 bases, J shed 0 bases, and the junction held 5 bases outside the gene matches. CDR3 residues: CASRQTSASTDTQYF. CDR3 DNA: TGTGCCAGCAGGCAGACTAGCGCTAGCACAGATACGCAGTATTTT.

This clonotype was recorded many times. The chain employs TRBV7-2 and TRBJ2-1; D uncertain. Germline V CDR1 and CDR2: SGHTA, FQGNSA. The CDR3 contains 15 residues. V was trimmed by 1 base and J by 4 bases, leaving 11 bases between them. The CDR3 sequence is CASSLGFSSYNEQFF. Written as DNA, the CDR3 is TGTGCCAGCAGCTTAGGTTTTAGCTCGTACAATGAGCAGTTCTTC.

This sequence joins TRBV20-1 and TRBJ2-7, with D possibly being TRBD1 (6 bases). The germline V and J ends were trimmed by 4 bases and 2 bases, with 12 bases remaining between them. CDR3 length: 13 residues. Germline V gene sequence: CDR1 DFQATT, CDR2 SNEGSKA (reference sequence). CDR3 coding DNA: TGCAGTGCTAAACCGGGACATGCCTACGAGCAGTACTTC. Its protein product is CSAKPGHAYEQYF.

Only a few counts were recorded for this clonotype. The chain uses TRBV5-1 and TRBJ2-1, with 8 bases matching TRBD2. CDR3 length equals 15 residues. V was pared by 4 bases and J by 5 bases, with 8 bases of the junction left unmatched. Germline lookup yields CDR1 SGHRS and CDR2 YFSETQ. The CDR3 loop reads CASSPGGELNNEQFF. The CDR3, as DNA: TGCGCCAGCAGCCCGGGGGGGGAGTTGAACAATGAGCAGTTCTTC.

This clonotype was seen more than once but under ten times. The rearrangement links TRBV5-4 to TRBJ2-2; TRBD2 might be the D (6 bases). The CDR3 contains 16 residues. Trimming stripped 4 bases from V and 6 bases from J, with 19 bases between. Germline V gives CDR1 SGHNT, CDR2 YYREEE (reference sequence). DNA of the CDR3: TGTGCCAGCAGCCCGCAGGAGGGTCGAGTCGCCGGGGAGCTGTTTTTT. This encodes CASSPQEGRVAGELFF.

The chain couples TRBV6-1 to TRBJ2-3, with a weak D call TRBD1 (6 bases). This CDR3 contains 14 residues. Per the germline V gene, CDR1 is MNHNS and CDR2 is SASEGT. Trimming took 4 bases from V and 2 from J, leaving 10 bases between them. CDR3 bases: TGTGCCAGCAGTGTCTACAGGGACACAGATACGCAGTATTTT. Translating it yields CASSVYRDTDTQYF.

This clonotype has just a few counts. This chain uses TRBV19 with TRBJ1-5; possible D gene TRBD1, 5 bases. Trimming took 5 bases from V and 4 from J, leaving 18 bases between them. The CDR3 is made up of 16 amino acids. Germline loops: CDR1 LNHDA, CDR2 SQIVND (reference sequence). CDR3 in amino acids: CASSQARGGGNQPQHF. The CDR3 coding sequence is TGTGCCAGTAGTCAAGCCCGGGGCGGGGGAAATCAGCCCCAGCATTTT.

Many counts were recorded for this clonotype. The chain links TRBV9 to TRBJ2-1, with 9 bases lining up with TRBD2. The CDR3 extends over 17 amino acids. The V gene end was trimmed by 0 bases and the J gene end by 0 bases; junction bases not matched to a gene: 4. Germline V lookup: CDR1 SGDLS, CDR2 YYNGEE. The CDR3 bases are TGTGCCAGCAGCGTAGGGCTAGCGGGACCCTCCTACAATGAGCAGTTCTTC. Translation gives CASSVGLAGPSYNEQFF.

This clonotype was counted a few times. The rearrangement uses TRBV6-5 and TRBJ2-5, with no clear D. CDR3 length equals 12 residues. V was clipped by 2 bases and J by 5 bases, with 6 bases between them. Looked up from germline, CDR1 is MNHEY and CDR2 is SVGAGI. The CDR3 sequence is CASSYPGETQYF. In nucleotides, the CDR3 is TGTGCCAGCAGTTACCCTGGGGAGACCCAGTACTTC.

The chain carries TRBV19 and TRBJ2-1; D not certain. V lost 7 bases, J lost 7 bases, and 8 bases lay in between. CDR3 length: 11 amino acids. Looked up from germline, CDR1 is LNHDA and CDR2 is SQIVND (reference sequence). CDR3 loop: CASIIGNEQFF. DNA for the CDR3: TGTGCCAGTATCATCGGAAATGAGCAGTTCTTC.

V is TRBV29-1 and J is TRBJ2-1; D is unresolved. CDR1 is SQVTM and CDR2 is ANQGSEA in the germline V gene. V was pared by 7 bases and J by 6 bases, with 7 bases between. CDR3 length equals 10 residues. CDR3 DNA sequence: TGCAGCGCGCAAAGCAATGAGCAGTTCTTC. Translating gives CSAQSNEQFF.

This clonotype came up many times. The chain combines TRBV5-1 with TRBJ2-1; 9 bases align to TRBD1. V lost 1 base to trimming and J lost 4 bases; unmatched junction nucleotides: 3. Germline V lookup: CDR1 SGHRS, CDR2 YFSETQ. CDR3 length: 15 amino acids. CDR3 nucleotide sequence: TGCGCCAGCAGCTTGTGGGACAGGGAGTACAATGAGCAGTTCTTC. It yields the protein CASSLWDREYNEQFF. Looking up the rest from reference TRBV5-1 and TRBJ2-1 gives the full variable domain: KAGVTQTPRYLIKTRGQQVTLSCSPISGHRSVSWYQQTPGQGLQFLFEYFSETQRNKGNFPGRFSGRQFSNSRSEMNVSTLELGDSALYLCASSLWDREYNEQFFGPGTRLTVL.

A few counts support this clonotype. The chain couples TRBV20-1 to TRBJ2-5; the D gene could be TRBD1 or TRBD2 (7 bases each). Per germline, CDR1 DFQATT and CDR2 SNEGSKA (reference sequence). The V end was cut by 6 bases, the J end by 7 bases, with 12 bases between. The CDR3 totals 11 residues. CDR3: CSAREGATQYF. The DNA of the CDR3 is TGCAGTGCCAGGGAGGGGGCGACCCAGTACTTC.

The CDR3 DNA reads as TGTGCCAGCAGTAGACAGGCAGAGTATGAGCAGTTCTTC. Translation gives CASSRQAEYEQFF. The gene calls are TRBV5-6 and TRBJ2-1; TRBD1 might be the D (6 bases). In germline, CDR1 is SGHDT, CDR2 YYEEEE. The CDR3 length is 13 residues. V dropped 5 bases and J dropped 8 bases, with 14 bases sitting between them.

V is TRBV7-2 and J is TRBJ2-7, with D tentatively TRBD1 (5 bases). The germline CDR1 and CDR2 sequences are SGHTA and FQGNSA. Trimming took 1 base from V and 6 from J, leaving 13 bases between them. The CDR3 loop spans 14 amino acids. The CDR3 nucleotides are TGTGCCAGCAGCTTAGATCGCCCGCAGGGCGAGCAGTACTTC. Its translation: CASSLDRPQGEQYF.

This clonotype was recorded a few times. The V and J genes are TRBV6-2 or TRBV6-3 and TRBJ2-3; TRBD1 or TRBD2 may be the D gene (5 bases each). Trimming removed 0 bases at V and 2 bases at J, with 18 bases between. The V gene's germline CDR1 is MNHEY and CDR2 SVGEGT. This CDR3 has 18 residues. CDR3 coding DNA: TGTGCCAGCAGTTACTCGGGGGACGGCCATACCTTCACAGATACGCAGTATTTT. It codes for CASSYSGDGHTFTDTQYF.

This clonotype was recorded a few times. This chain uses TRBV14 with TRBJ2-7; D perhaps matches TRBD2 (6 bases). The V and J ends lost 0 bases and 0 bases respectively, with 6 bases between them. CDR1 and CDR2 (germline): SGHDN, FVKESK. This CDR3 contains 14 residues. The CDR3 bases are TGTGCCAGCAGCCAAGAGCGGGACTCCTACGAGCAGTACTTC. It encodes CASSQERDSYEQYF.

V is TRBV6-5 and J is TRBJ2-1; 10 positions agree with TRBD2. The CDR3 spans 16 residues. CDR1 and CDR2 (germline): MNHEY, SVGAGI. V trimming: 5 bases; J trimming: 7 bases; junction bases outside the gene matches: 11. In DNA form, the CDR3 reads TGTGCCAGCAGTCCCCAAATAGCGGGAGGTGGAAATGAGCAGTTCTTC. This gives the protein CASSPQIAGGGNEQFF.

The J gene is TRBJ1-2, the V gene TRBV5-4, with D possibly matching TRBD1 (5 bases). V shed 4 bases and J shed 7 bases, with 17 bases lying between them. There are 14 residues in the CDR3. Germline-derived CDR1 and CDR2 are SGHNT and YYREEE (reference sequence). The DNA for the CDR3 is TGTGCCAGCAGCGGGGGGGGGAATCTGTTTGGCTACACCTTC. Translating gives CASSGGGNLFGYTF.

This clonotype was seen more than once but under ten times. The chain links TRBV5-6 to TRBJ2-1; D not resolved. The CDR3 has 15 residues. Germline V lookup: CDR1 SGHDT, CDR2 YYEEEE. V was trimmed by 1 base and J by 7 bases, leaving 15 bases between them. This CDR3 is CASSLKRRYSNEQFF. The DNA of the CDR3 is TGTGCCAGCAGCTTGAAACGACGGTACTCGAATGAGCAGTTCTTC. The full variable domain, its missing parts supplied by reference TRBV5-6 and TRBJ2-1, is DAGVTQSPTHLIKTRGQQVTLRCSPKSGHDTVSWYQQALGQGPQFIFQYYEEEERQRGNFPDRFSGHQFPNYSSELNVNALLLGDSALYLCASSLKRRYSNEQFFGPGTRLTVL.

Only a few counts were recorded for this clonotype. The chain couples TRBV20-1 to TRBJ2-7; D not certain. The CDR3 is 12 amino acids. CDR1 and CDR2 (germline): DFQATT, SNEGSKA (reference sequence). V was clipped by 2 bases and J by 2 bases, with 7 bases between them. Here the CDR3 DNA reads TGCAGTGCTAGATCAAATGCCTACGAGCAGTACTTC. It specifies CSARSNAYEQYF.

The chain combines TRBV20-1 with TRBJ2-3, with 13 bases matching TRBD2. This CDR3 has 13 residues. The germline V gene has CDR1 DFQATT and CDR2 SNEGSKA (reference sequence). CDR3 residues: CRGLAGSTDTQYF. The DNA of the CDR3 is TGCAGGGGACTAGCGGGAAGCACAGATACGCAGTATTTT.

This clonotype showed up just once. Because it lacks the conserved phenylalanine or tryptophan at the end, this CDR3 is likely a read error. This chain links TRBV14 with TRBJ2-1; D is uncertain. This CDR3 comprises 13 residues. Germline V gene data show CDR1 as SGHDN and CDR2 as FVKESK. Trimming pared 3 bases from V and 10 bases from J, leaving 13 bases between. The CDR3 sequence is CASSQESVREQFS. The CDR3 DNA sequence: TGTGCCAGCAGCCAGGAGTCGGTTCGCGAGCAGTTCTCC.

The chain couples TRBV6-5 to TRBJ2-7; 14 bases align to TRBD2. V shed 5 bases and J 9 bases; nucleotides not matched to a gene: 12. CDR1 and CDR2 (germline): MNHEY, SVGAGI. The CDR3 is 16 residues long. The DNA of the CDR3 is TGTGCCAGCAGTATGAGACCGGGACTAGCGGGAGTTCGGCAGTACTTC. This sequence encodes CASSMRPGLAGVRQYF.

This chain joins TRBV6-5 and TRBJ1-1; D gene uncertain. Germline V lookup: CDR1 MNHEY, CDR2 SVGAGI. V was shortened by 4 bases and J by 7 bases, with 13 bases between the two germline ends. The CDR3 consists of 13 residues. The CDR3 reads CASSSKKHSEAFF. For the CDR3, the DNA is TGTGCCAGCAGTTCCAAAAAACATAGTGAAGCTTTCTTT.

Only a few counts were recorded for this clonotype. The chain links TRBV30 to TRBJ2-1; the match to TRBD2 covers 10 bases. With V trimmed by 0 bases and J by 6 bases, 8 bases remained unmatched. CDR1 is GTSNPN and CDR2 is SVGIG in the germline V gene (reference sequence). The CDR3 has 16 amino acids. The CDR3 loop reads CAWSVRGLASFNEQFF. The CDR3 DNA reads TGTGCCTGGAGTGTAAGGGGACTAGCGAGTTTCAATGAGCAGTTCTTC. Full variable domain (outside the CDR3, taken from reference TRBV30 and TRBJ2-1): SQTIHQWPATLVQPVGSPLSLECTVEGTSNPNLYWYRQAAGRGLQLLFYSVGIGQISSEVPQNLSASRPQDRQFILSSKKLLLSDSGFYLCAWSVRGLASFNEQFFGPGTRLTVL.

This clonotype has a handful of counts. This sequence joins TRBV7-2 and TRBJ2-2; D unresolved. The germline V gene encodes CDR1 SGHTA and CDR2 FQGNSA. The CDR3 is 14 amino acids. V dropped 5 bases and J dropped 0 bases, with 7 bases sitting between them. CDR3 region: CASSKRANTGELFF. CDR3 sequence (DNA): TGTGCCAGCAGCAAGCGCGCGAACACCGGGGAGCTGTTTTTT. Drawing the rest from reference TRBV7-2 and TRBJ2-2, the complete variable domain is GAGVSQSPSNKVTEKGKDVELRCDPISGHTALYWYRQSLGQGLEFLIYFQGNSAPDKSGLPSDRFSAERTGGSVSTLTIQRTQQEDSAVYLCASSKRANTGELFFGEGSRLTVL.